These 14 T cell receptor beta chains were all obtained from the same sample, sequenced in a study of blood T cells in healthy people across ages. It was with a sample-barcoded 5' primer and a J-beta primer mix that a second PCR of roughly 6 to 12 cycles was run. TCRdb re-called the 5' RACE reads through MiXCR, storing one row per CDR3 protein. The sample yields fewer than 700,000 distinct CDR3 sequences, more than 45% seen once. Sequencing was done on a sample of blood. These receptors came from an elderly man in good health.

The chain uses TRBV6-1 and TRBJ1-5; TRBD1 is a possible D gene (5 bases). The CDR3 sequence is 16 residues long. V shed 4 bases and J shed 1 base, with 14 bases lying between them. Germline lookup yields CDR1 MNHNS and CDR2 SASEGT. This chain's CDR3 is CASSVGDPISNQPQHF. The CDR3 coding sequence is TGTGCCAGCAGTGTAGGGGATCCTATAAGCAATCAGCCCCAGCATTTT.

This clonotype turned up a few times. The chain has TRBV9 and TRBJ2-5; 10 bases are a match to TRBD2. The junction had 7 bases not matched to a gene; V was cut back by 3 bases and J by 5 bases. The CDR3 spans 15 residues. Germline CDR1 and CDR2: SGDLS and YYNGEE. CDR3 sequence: CASSDPLAGYETQYF. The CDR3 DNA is TGTGCCAGCAGCGACCCACTAGCGGGGTATGAGACCCAGTACTTC.

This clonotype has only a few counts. The CDR3 sequence: CSARPPNEGGYTF. The CDR3 nucleotides are TGCAGTGCTAGACCCCCCAATGAGGGGGGCTACACCTTC. The rearrangement links TRBV20-1 to TRBJ1-2; D possibly corresponds to TRBD1 (5 bases). The CDR3 has 13 residues. The V end was cut by 2 bases, the J end by 8 bases, with 15 bases between. From germline, CDR1 is DFQATT and CDR2 SNEGSKA (reference sequence).

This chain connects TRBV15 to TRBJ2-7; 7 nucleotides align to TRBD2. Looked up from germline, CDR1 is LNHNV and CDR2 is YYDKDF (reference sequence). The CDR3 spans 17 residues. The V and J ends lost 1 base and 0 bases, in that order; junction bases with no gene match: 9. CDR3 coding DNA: TGTGCCACCAGCAGAGGCACATTAGCGGGCAGCTCCTACGAGCAGTACTTC. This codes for CATSRGTLAGSSYEQYF.

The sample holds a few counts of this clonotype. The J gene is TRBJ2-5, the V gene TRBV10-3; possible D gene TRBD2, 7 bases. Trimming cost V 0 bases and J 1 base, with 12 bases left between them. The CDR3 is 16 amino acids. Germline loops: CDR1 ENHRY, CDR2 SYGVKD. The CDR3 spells CAISESGGGLQETQYF. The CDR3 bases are TGTGCCATCAGTGAGTCAGGGGGAGGGCTCCAAGAGACCCAGTACTTC.

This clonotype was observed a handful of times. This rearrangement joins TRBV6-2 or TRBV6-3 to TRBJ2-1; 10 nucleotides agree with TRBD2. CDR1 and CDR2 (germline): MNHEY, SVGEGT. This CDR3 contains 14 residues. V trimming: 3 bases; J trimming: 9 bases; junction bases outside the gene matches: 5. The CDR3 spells CASSYQRGGGEQFF. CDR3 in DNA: TGTGCCAGCAGTTATCAGCGGGGGGGTGGTGAGCAGTTCTTC.

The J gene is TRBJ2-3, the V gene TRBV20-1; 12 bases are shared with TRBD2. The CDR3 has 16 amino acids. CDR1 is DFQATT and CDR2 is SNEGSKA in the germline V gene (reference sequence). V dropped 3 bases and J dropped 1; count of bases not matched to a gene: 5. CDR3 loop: CSASTSGGPRTDTQYF. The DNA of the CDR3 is TGCAGTGCTAGCACTAGCGGGGGGCCACGCACAGATACGCAGTATTTT.

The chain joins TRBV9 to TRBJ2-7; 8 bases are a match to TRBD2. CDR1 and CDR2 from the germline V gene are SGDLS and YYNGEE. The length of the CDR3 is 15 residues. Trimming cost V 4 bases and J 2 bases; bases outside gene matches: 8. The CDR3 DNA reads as TGTGCCAGCAGCCCCGAGGAGCGGGAGCCCTACGAGCAGTACTTC. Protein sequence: CASSPEEREPYEQYF.

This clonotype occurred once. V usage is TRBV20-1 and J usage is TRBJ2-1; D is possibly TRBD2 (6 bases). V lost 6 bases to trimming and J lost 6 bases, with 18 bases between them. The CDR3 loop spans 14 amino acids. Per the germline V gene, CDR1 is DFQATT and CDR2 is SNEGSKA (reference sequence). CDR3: CSARLGDSSNEQFF. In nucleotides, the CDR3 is TGCAGTGCCAGACTCGGGGACTCTTCCAATGAGCAGTTCTTC.

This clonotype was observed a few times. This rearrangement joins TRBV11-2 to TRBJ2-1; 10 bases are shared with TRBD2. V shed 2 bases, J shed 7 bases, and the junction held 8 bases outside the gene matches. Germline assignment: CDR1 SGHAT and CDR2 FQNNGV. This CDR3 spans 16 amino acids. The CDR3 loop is CASSLRDPGLANEQFF. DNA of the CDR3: TGTGCCAGCAGCTTACGGGATCCGGGACTAGCGAATGAGCAGTTCTTC.

This CDR3 reads CASSFHPSGRAYNEQFF. CDR3 coding DNA: TGTGCCAGCAGTTTCCACCCTAGCGGGAGGGCCTACAATGAGCAGTTCTTC. This sequence joins TRBV28 and TRBJ2-1, with 12 bases identical to TRBD2. With V trimmed by 3 bases and J by 2 bases, 5 bases remained unmatched. The CDR3 loop spans 17 amino acids. From germline, CDR1 is MDHEN and CDR2 SYDVKM.

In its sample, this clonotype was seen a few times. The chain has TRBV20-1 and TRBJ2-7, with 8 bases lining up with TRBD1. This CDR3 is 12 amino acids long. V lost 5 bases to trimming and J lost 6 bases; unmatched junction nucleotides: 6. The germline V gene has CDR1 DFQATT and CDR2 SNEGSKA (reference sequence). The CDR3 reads CSASDRVSEQYF. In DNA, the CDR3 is TGCAGTGCTTCGGACAGGGTGAGCGAGCAGTACTTC.

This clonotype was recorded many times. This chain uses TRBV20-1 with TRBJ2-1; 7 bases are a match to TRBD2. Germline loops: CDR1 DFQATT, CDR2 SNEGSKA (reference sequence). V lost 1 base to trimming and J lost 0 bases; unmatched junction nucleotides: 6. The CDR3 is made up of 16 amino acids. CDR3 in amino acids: CSARAPIAGSYNEQFF. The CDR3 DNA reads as TGCAGTGCTAGAGCCCCGATAGCGGGCTCCTACAATGAGCAGTTCTTC.

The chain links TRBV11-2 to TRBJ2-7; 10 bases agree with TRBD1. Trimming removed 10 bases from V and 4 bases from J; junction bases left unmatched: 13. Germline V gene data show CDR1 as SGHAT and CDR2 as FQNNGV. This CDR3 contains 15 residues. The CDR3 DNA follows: TGTGCCACCGGAAACCGGGACAGGGGCCAGTACGAGCAGTACTTC. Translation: CATGNRDRGQYEQYF.